The T cell receptor (beta chain) described here comes from a study of identical twins. The germline gives CDR1 SEHNR, CDR2 FQNEAQ (reference sequence). The junction had 5 bases not matched to a gene; V was cut back by 5 bases and J by 0 bases. This CDR3 contains 15 residues. Concerning this clonotype: Its antigen is currently unknown.

Study results and limitations: Abundant beta clonotypes from cord blood had fewer insertions, unlike memory repertoires, which showed none.

Each CDR3 protein is one row after TCRdb ran MiXCR on the 5' RACE reads. The sample holds roughly 190,000 distinct CDR3 sequences, 15% to 20% seen once. Separately, the same data were catalogued under a study of T cells expressing NK-cell markers. That work adds: It was sorted CD3+CD56-NKG2C+, CD3+CD56+NKG2C- and CD3+CD56+NKG2C+ T cells that provided the TCR beta repertoires. The authors applied an anti-gamma-delta TCR antibody in several experiments, and it restricted sorting to alpha-beta TCR T cells. Of the CD8+ T cells in more than five donors, 1.0-7.0% belonged to dominant NKG2C+ clonotypes.

Sequencing was done on a sample of CD8+ T cells sorted from blood. This chain connects TRBV7-9 to TRBJ2-3, with 7 nucleotides matching TRBD1. The TCR originated in a woman aged 18-29 years in good health. The CDR3 region has the DNA TGTGCCAGCAGCCCAATACAGGGGAGCACAGATACGCAGTATTTT. Translated: CASSPIQGSTDTQYF.